This T cell receptor (beta chain) emerged from a study of control samples from healthy donors and cancer patients. Some clones are missing from TCRdb's copy, which holds only in-frame ones; the method was immunoSEQ multiplex PCR. The sample shows around 230,000 clones, roughly 94% of them seen only once. V lost 3 bases, J lost 0 bases, and 7 bases stayed unmatched. The CDR3 extends over 19 amino acids. The germline CDR1 and CDR2 sequences are LGHDT and YNNKEL (reference sequence). Sequences were obtained from blood. The V gene is TRBV3-1 (or the pseudogene TRBV3-2), the J gene TRBJ2-1; 14 nucleotides align to TRBD2. The TCR comes from a man aged 45-65 years in good health. CDR3 protein: CASSHPGLAGVSSYNEQFF. CDR3 sequence (DNA): TGTGCCAGCAGCCACCCGGGACTAGCGGGGGTTTCCTCCTACAATGAGCAGTTCTTC.